The 9 T cell receptor beta chains below were found in one sample sequenced in a study of shared clonotypes between healthy human individuals (TCRdb year 2020). The library was produced with the immunoSEQ multiplex PCR assay. TCRdb took this table from immuneACCESS and kept in-frame rearrangements with V and J called. Such tables lack part of the clones; where checked against another copy, unresolved V genes explain under half of the gap, and the rest is unexplained. This sample comprises nearly 2 million clones, about 95% of them detected only once. The ten largest clones capture less than 1.5% of the sample. For the CD8 naive samples, CD45RO-negative cells were positively selected for CCR7, yielding a CD45RA+CCR7+ population from which TemRA cells were excluded. Sequenced: naive CD8+ T cells sorted from blood. The cell subset or site tag for this specimen amounts to: CD45RA+CCR7+. These TCRs come from a man younger than 30 in good health.

The CDR3 DNA is TGTGCCACCAGCAGACGGTTGAACACTGAAGCTTTCTTT. Translated: CATSRRLNTEAFF. The chain links TRBV15 to TRBJ1-1, with unresolved D. Trimming took 2 bases from V and 0 from J, leaving 4 bases between them. The germline CDR1 and CDR2 sequences are LNHNV and YYDKDF (reference sequence). The CDR3 consists of 13 residues.

This clone was found once. The CDR3 nucleotides are TGTGCCAGCAGCGAGCAGCGGGGGGGGGTTGAGGCTTTCTTT. Its protein is CASSEQRGGVEAFF. The chain uses TRBV27 and TRBJ1-1; tentatively, D is TRBD1 (5 bases). CDR3 size: 14 residues. V was shortened by 6 bases and J by 11 bases, with 22 bases between the two germline ends. Germline-derived CDR1 and CDR2 are MNHEY and SMNVEV (reference sequence).

This clone was seen just once. The rearrangement links TRBV7-9 to TRBJ1-5; possibly TRBD1 for D (5 bases). In germline, CDR1 is SEHNR, CDR2 FQNEAQ (reference sequence). Trimming left V 3 bases short and J 7 bases short, with 13 bases between. CDR3 length equals 14 residues. CDR3 sequence (DNA): TGTGCCAGCAGCTTGGAGGGGCAAGGGCAGCCCCAGCATTTT. Translating it yields CASSLEGQGQPQHF.

Turning to this clone: Other DNA sequences within the sample encode an identical CDR3. The chain's CDR3 is CASSLASDTQYF. In nucleotides, the CDR3 is TGTGCCAGCAGCTTGGCCTCAGATACGCAGTATTTT. The V call is TRBV5-4, the J call TRBJ2-3; the D is unclear. CDR3 length: 12 residues. Trimming stripped 0 bases from V and 4 bases from J, with 3 bases between. The germline CDR1 and CDR2 sequences are SGHNT and YYREEE (reference sequence). Filled out from reference TRBV5-4 and TRBJ2-3, the complete variable domain reads ETGVTQSPTHLIKTRGQQVTLRCSSQSGHNTVSWYQQALGQGPQFIFQYYREEENGRGNFPPRFSGLQFPNYSSELNVNALELDDSALYLCASSLASDTQYFGPGTRLTVL.

Only one count was recorded for this clone. Other DNA sequences in this specimen translate into the identical CDR3. J is TRBJ2-1 and V is TRBV7-9; D is undetermined. This CDR3 contains 11 residues. The V end was cut by 6 bases, the J end by 5 bases, with 5 bases between. Germline CDR1 reads SEHNR; CDR2 reads FQNEAQ (reference sequence). The CDR3, as DNA: TGTGCCAGCAGTCTCAACAATGAGCAGTTCTTC. This encodes CASSLNNEQFF. The full variable domain, with the rest looked up from reference TRBV7-9 and TRBJ2-1, is DTGVSQNPRHKITKRGQNVTFRCDPISEHNRLYWYRQTLGQGPEFLTYFQNEAQLEKSRLLSDRFSAERPKGSFSTLEIQRTEQGDSAMYLCASSLNNEQFFGPGTRLTVL.

V and J are TRBV7-8 and TRBJ1-2; 10 bases align to TRBD1. Trimming at V came to 5 bases and at J to 3 bases, leaving 12 bases not matched to a gene. Per the germline V gene, CDR1 is SGHVS and CDR2 is FQNEAQ. CDR3 size: 17 residues. This CDR3 reads CASSPPIRQGADYGYTF. The CDR3 bases are TGTGCCAGCAGCCCCCCTATCCGACAGGGGGCTGACTATGGCTACACCTTC.

The rearrangement links TRBV5-8 to TRBJ1-2, with 7 bases matching TRBD1. Trimming took 4 bases from V and 7 from J; bases not matched to a gene: 13. Germline loops: CDR1 SGHTS, CDR2 YDEGEE. The CDR3 is 15 residues long. In DNA form, the CDR3 reads TGTGCCAGCAGCACCCGGACAGGATACCCGCCTGGCTACACCTTC. Its translation is CASSTRTGYPPGYTF.

The chain uses TRBV2 and TRBJ2-2, with a tentative D call TRBD2 (5 bases). V lost 6 bases, J lost 6 bases, and 8 bases lay in between. In germline, CDR1 is SNHLY, CDR2 FYNNEI. The CDR3 spans 12 residues. Here the CDR3 reads CASRTAAGELFF. CDR3 DNA: TGTGCCAGCAGAACAGCGGCCGGGGAGCTGTTTTTT.

The chain couples TRBV7-9 to TRBJ2-5; 13 bases match TRBD2. Trimming took 3 bases from V and 2 from J; bases not matched to a gene: 9. CDR1 and CDR2 (germline): SEHNR, FQNEAQ (reference sequence). The CDR3 has 18 amino acids. Here the CDR3 reads CASSLQWTSGRGQETQYF. Written as DNA, the CDR3 is TGTGCCAGCAGCTTGCAGTGGACTAGCGGGAGAGGGCAAGAGACCCAGTACTTC.